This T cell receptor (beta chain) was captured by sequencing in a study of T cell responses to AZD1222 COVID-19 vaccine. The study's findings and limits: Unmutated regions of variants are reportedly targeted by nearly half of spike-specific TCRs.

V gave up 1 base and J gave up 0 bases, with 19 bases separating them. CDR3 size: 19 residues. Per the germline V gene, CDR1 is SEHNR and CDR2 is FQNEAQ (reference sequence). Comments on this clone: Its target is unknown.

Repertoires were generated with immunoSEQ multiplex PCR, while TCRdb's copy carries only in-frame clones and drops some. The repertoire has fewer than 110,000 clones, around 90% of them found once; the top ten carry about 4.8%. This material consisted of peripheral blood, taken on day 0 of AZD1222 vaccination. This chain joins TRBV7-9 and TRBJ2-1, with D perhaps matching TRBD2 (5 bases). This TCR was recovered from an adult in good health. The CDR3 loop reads CASSLGDRGLPPSYNEQFF. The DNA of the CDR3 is TGTGCCAGCAGCTTAGGGGATAGAGGACTGCCGCCCTCCTACAATGAGCAGTTCTTC.